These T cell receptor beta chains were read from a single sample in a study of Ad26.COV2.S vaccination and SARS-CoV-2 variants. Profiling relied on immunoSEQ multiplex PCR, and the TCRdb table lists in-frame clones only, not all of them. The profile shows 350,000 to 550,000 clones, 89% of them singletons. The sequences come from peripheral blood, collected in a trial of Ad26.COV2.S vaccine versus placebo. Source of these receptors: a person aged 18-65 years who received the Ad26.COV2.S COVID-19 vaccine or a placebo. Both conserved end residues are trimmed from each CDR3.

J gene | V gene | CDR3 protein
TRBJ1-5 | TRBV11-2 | ASSFFADQPQH
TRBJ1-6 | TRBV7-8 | ASTRQPLNSPLH
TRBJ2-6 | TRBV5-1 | ASSLEAYALSGANVLT
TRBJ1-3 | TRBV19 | ASSATGGFNTIY
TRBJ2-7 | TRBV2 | ASSGGAHEQY
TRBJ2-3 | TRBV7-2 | ASSLTGGGAPDTQY
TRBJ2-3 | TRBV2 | ASSDQGGMDTQY
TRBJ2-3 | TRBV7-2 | ASSLVGNTDTQY
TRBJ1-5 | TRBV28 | ASSLLTGSGNQPQH
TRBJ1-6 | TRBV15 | ATSRDPGVRNSPLH
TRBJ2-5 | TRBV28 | ASSLWGDQY
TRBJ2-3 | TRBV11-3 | ASSLDITYTQY
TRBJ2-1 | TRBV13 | ASSLVSSYNEQF
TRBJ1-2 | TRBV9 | ASSVQGTTGGYT
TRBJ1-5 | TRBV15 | ATSRSHANQPQH
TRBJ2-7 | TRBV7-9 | ASSGTGDGEQY
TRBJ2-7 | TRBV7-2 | ASSRTTLYEQY
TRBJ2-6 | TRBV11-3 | ASSLNSQGRGANVLT
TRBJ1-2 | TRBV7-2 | ASSLAGAGVNYGYT
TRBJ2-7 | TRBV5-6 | ASSEGQTMYYEQY
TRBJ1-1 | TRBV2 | ASRIGGGTEAF
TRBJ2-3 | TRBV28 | ASRGPTDTQY
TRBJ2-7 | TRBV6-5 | ASSYSDRDYEQY
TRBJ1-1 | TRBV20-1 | SASSSGRNTEAF
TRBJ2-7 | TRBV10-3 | AIRGDREAYEQY
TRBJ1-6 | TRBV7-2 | ASSSRQNSPLH
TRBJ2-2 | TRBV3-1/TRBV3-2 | ASRNSADTGELF
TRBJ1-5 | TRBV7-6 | ASSLAQGYQPQH
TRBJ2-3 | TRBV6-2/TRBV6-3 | ASSLGITQY
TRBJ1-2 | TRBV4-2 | ASSQLGTGGVENYGYT
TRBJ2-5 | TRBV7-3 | ASSPGGSWTQY
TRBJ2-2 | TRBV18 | ASSGQGYTGELF
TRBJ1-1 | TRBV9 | ASSVDRGGTEAF
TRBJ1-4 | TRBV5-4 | ASSADQGTNEKLF
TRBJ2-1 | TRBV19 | ASSERSPNEQF
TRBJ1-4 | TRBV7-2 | ASSLVGTAREKLF
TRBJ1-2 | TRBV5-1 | ASSSGGSTNYGYT
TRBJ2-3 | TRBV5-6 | ASSLPGPDTQY
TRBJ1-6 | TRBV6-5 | ASSYSPISNSPLH
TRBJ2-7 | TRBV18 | ASSSGRGTSGGASSYEQY
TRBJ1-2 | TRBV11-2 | ASSLDYTSYGYT
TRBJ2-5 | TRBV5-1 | ASSFTETQY
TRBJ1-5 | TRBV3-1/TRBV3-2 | ASSGTRNNQPQH
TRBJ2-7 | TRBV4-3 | ASSQDYRLSYEQY
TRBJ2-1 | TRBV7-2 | ATSYRRNDNEQF
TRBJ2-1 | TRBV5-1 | ASRRTGSGGNEQF
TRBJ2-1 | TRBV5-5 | ASSSATSSYNEQF
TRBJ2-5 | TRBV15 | ATSRGGPPTQY
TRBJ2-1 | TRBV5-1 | ASSVQRPSYNEQF
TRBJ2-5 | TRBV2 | ASRRETQY
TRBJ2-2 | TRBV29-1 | SVEDWGRENTGELF
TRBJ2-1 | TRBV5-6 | ASSLGQQDYNEQF
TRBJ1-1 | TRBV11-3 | ASSSTVGEAF
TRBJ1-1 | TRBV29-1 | SATRGLLMNTEAF
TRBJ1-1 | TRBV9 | ASSVGDAGWAEAF
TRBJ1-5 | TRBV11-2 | ASSFGQGNQPQH
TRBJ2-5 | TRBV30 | AWKRAGGLQETQY
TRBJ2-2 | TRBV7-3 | ASSGLGPGVAGNTGELF
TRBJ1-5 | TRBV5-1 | ASSPGQGINQPQH
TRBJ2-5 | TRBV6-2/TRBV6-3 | ASSRLRPQETQY